Presented here are 13 T cell receptor beta chains from one specimen sequenced in a study of T cells in Graves' hyperthyroidism and ophthalmopathy. From RNA transcripts, TCR beta CDR3 regions were amplified. The HTBI primer set served for first-round RT-PCR of the TCR CDR3. Via MiXCR, TCRdb re-called the multiplex PCR reads, giving one row per CDR3 protein. This sample has some 740,000 distinct CDR3 sequences, with 11% to 15% found just once. The sequenced sample was blood. The receptor set was obtained from a woman aged 18-30 years with Graves' hyperthyroidism.

The chain couples TRBV2 to TRBJ2-1; 8 bases agree with TRBD1. CDR1 is SNHLY and CDR2 is FYNNEI in the germline V gene. V trimming: 1 base; J trimming: 15 bases; junction bases outside the gene matches: 8. The CDR3 is made up of 13 amino acids. The DNA of the CDR3 is TGTGCCAGCAGTGAAGGGACAGGGTTTAGGGGGTTCTTC. Translation: CASSEGTGFRGFF.

About this clonotype itself: A read error may explain this, as a much larger clone is one base away. V is TRBV28 and J is TRBJ2-7; 8 bases match TRBD2. The germline V gene encodes CDR1 MDHEN and CDR2 SYDVKM. Trimming cost V 8 bases and J 5 bases; bases outside gene matches: 14. CDR3 size: 15 residues. CDR3 DNA sequence: TGTGCCAGCGGTCTCCAGGGGACTAGGTCCAACGAGCAGTACTTC. Encoded protein: CASGLQGTRSNEQYF.

The chain carries TRBV4-3 and TRBJ2-2, with TRBD2 as a possible D gene (5 bases). V was pared by 0 bases and J by 0 bases, with 17 bases between. The germline V gene has CDR1 LGHNA and CDR2 YSLEER. The CDR3 extends over 19 amino acids. DNA for the CDR3: TGCGCCAGCAGCCAAGAGTGGTGGAGCGGAGATCCGAACACCGGGGAGCTGTTTTTT. As protein: CASSQEWWSGDPNTGELFF.

The table lists this clonotype with a few counts. The rearrangement links TRBV20-1 to TRBJ2-5, with D perhaps given as TRBD1 or TRBD2 (7 bases each). CDR1 and CDR2 from the germline V gene are DFQATT and SNEGSKA (reference sequence). The CDR3 is 13 residues long. The V gene lost 3 bases and the J gene lost 4 bases, with 12 bases spanning the gap. The CDR3 DNA is TGCAGTGCTAGTCAGGGGGGGGTAGAGACCCAGTACTTC. Translated, it gives CSASQGGVETQYF.

This clonotype was seen ten or more times. The V and J genes are TRBV28 and TRBJ1-5, with D unclear. The CDR3 is made up of 13 amino acids. The germline CDR1 and CDR2 sequences are MDHEN and SYDVKM. Trimming pared 3 bases from V and 5 bases from J, leaving 8 bases between. The chain's CDR3 is CASSFVTDQPQHF. For the CDR3, the DNA is TGTGCCAGCAGTTTTGTTACAGATCAGCCCCAGCATTTT.

This chain links TRBV4-1 with TRBJ2-1; tentatively, D is TRBD1 (6 bases). The CDR3 is 13 residues long. Germline lookup yields CDR1 MGHRA and CDR2 YSYEKL. V gave up 0 bases and J gave up 12 bases, with 12 bases separating them. As DNA, the CDR3 is TGCGCCAGCAGCCAAGACACCGGGACAAGGCAGTTCTTC. Its translation: CASSQDTGTRQFF.

This clonotype has more than one count but fewer than ten. V usage is TRBV7-2 and J usage is TRBJ2-7; no reliable D call. The ends were cut back, 3 bases at V and 5 bases at J, with 20 bases in the middle. CDR1 SGHTA and CDR2 FQGNSA come from the germline V gene. The CDR3 runs 16 residues. The DNA for the CDR3 is TGTGCCAGCAGCTTGGCCCTTAACCTTGGATCGGACGAGCAGTACTTC. Translation gives CASSLALNLGSDEQYF.

This clonotype was observed at least ten times. V gene TRBV20-1 combines with J gene TRBJ2-6; 11 bases agree with TRBD1. Germline trimming cut 1 base from V and 3 bases from J; bases unmatched to any gene: 11. Germline assignment: CDR1 DFQATT and CDR2 SNEGSKA (reference sequence). The CDR3 is made up of 19 amino acids. The chain's CDR3 is CSARGRTGQGASGANVLTF. In DNA form, the CDR3 reads TGCAGTGCTAGAGGAAGAACTGGACAGGGGGCGAGTGGGGCCAACGTCCTGACTTTC.

This clonotype was found many times. The rearrangement links TRBV18 to TRBJ2-5; a weak D match, TRBD2 (5 bases). The germline gives CDR1 KGHSH, CDR2 LQKENI. This CDR3 has 13 amino acids. Deletions cut 8 bases from V and 1 base from J, with 11 bases between. Here the CDR3 reads CASSPAGQETQYF. In DNA form, the CDR3 reads TGTGCCAGCAGCCCCGCGGGCCAAGAGACCCAGTACTTC.

This clonotype was detected ten times or more. This chain uses TRBV7-2 with TRBJ2-3, with D tentatively TRBD1 or TRBD2 (5 bases each). In germline, CDR1 is SGHTA, CDR2 FQGNSA. CDR3 size: 12 residues. Trimming cost V 5 bases and J 5 bases, with 8 bases left between them. The CDR3 DNA follows: TGTGCCAGCAGCGATGGGGGAGATACGCAGTATTTT. Translating gives CASSDGGDTQYF.

This clonotype was counted ten times or more. This chain connects TRBV29-1 to TRBJ2-3, with D unclear. Trimming left V 3 bases short and J 4 bases short, with 14 bases between. CDR3 length: 14 residues. Germline V lookup: CDR1 SQVTM, CDR2 ANQGSEA. The CDR3 nucleotides are TGCAGCGTTGATGGTGTTGATCACCCAGATACGCAGTATTTT. Amino acid sequence: CSVDGVDHPDTQYF.

The chain links TRBV3-1 to TRBJ1-3, with 8 bases fitting TRBD1. The CDR3 covers 13 residues. CDR1 is LGHDT, CDR2 YNNKEL, per germline (reference sequence). J lost 8 bases, V lost 4 bases, and 4 bases had no gene match. CDR3 sequence reads: CASSRGQGYTIYF. CDR3 bases: TGTGCCAGCAGCCGAGGACAGGGATACACCATATATTTT.

The V and J genes are TRBV24-1 and TRBJ2-1; TRBD2 aligns across 9 bases. CDR3 length: 16 residues. CDR1 KGHDR and CDR2 SFDVKD come from the germline V gene. J lost 7 bases, V lost 2 bases, and 8 bases had no gene match. CDR3 amino acids: CATSDSRLAVRNEQFF. In DNA, the CDR3 is TGTGCCACCAGTGATTCAAGACTAGCGGTGAGGAATGAGCAGTTCTTC.